The 32 T cell receptor beta chains listed next were all sequenced from one sample in a study of STAT3 mutations in large granular lymphocyte leukemia. Whole-study results and caveats: Every T-cell large granular lymphocyte leukemia patient had at least one immunodominant TCR beta clonotype.

For these receptors, no antigen is known. Profiled with immunoSEQ multiplex PCR; TCRdb holds only in-frame clones, not every one. The sample has roughly 25,000 clones; approximately 94% are singletons. The material sequenced was peripheral blood mononuclear cells. These receptors all stem from a man between 35 and 55 years old with T-cell large granular lymphocyte leukemia. Some clones in this sample may be carry-over from other donors' samples.

The V gene is TRBV14, the J gene TRBJ2-1; no clear D gene. Germline V CDR1 and CDR2: SGHDN, FVKESK. The CDR3 is 16 residues long. Trimming took off 6 bases at V and 0 bases at J, with 15 bases between the two ends. The CDR3 DNA reads TGTGCCAGCAGTGGGTTCGGTGCAAGCTCCTACAATGAGCAGTTCTTC. Its translation: CASSGFGASSYNEQFF.

The chain combines TRBV30 with TRBJ2-5; D gene unclear. CDR1 is GTSNPN and CDR2 is SVGIG in the germline V gene (reference sequence). Trimming left V 1 base short and J 5 bases short, with 5 bases between. This CDR3 region has 11 residues. The chain's CDR3 is CAWSEGETQYF. In DNA form, the CDR3 reads TGTGCCTGGAGTGAAGGGGAGACCCAGTACTTC.

This clone was found once. The chain has TRBV19 and TRBJ2-1; 8 bases match TRBD1. CDR1 is LNHDA and CDR2 is SQIVND in the germline V gene (reference sequence). V lost 3 bases, J lost 13 bases, and 8 bases stayed unmatched. The CDR3 is 13 amino acids. Here the CDR3 reads CASSMDRDGRQFF. CDR3 DNA sequence: TGTGCCAGTAGTATGGACAGGGACGGGAGACAGTTCTTC.

The chain recombines TRBV5-1 with TRBJ1-2, with unresolved D. V was clipped by 3 bases and J by 8 bases, with 14 bases between them. Germline CDR1 SGHRS, CDR2 YFSETQ. This CDR3 spans 13 amino acids. The CDR3 protein is CASSSDGLGGYTF. The CDR3 region has the DNA TGCGCCAGCAGCTCAGACGGACTGGGGGGCTACACCTTC.

The chain employs TRBV6-6 and TRBJ1-2; a possible D gene is TRBD1 (5 bases). V gave up 4 bases and J gave up 6 bases, with 12 bases separating them. Germline V gives CDR1 MNHNY, CDR2 SVGAGI (reference sequence). This CDR3 region has 13 residues. CDR3 protein: CASSSLSGDGYTF. CDR3 DNA sequence: TGTGCCAGCAGTTCTTTATCGGGGGATGGCTACACCTTC.

This chain joins TRBV5-1 and TRBJ2-2; TRBD2 matches at 13 bases. The CDR3 runs to 14 residues. The V and J ends lost 4 bases and 11 bases, in that order; junction bases with no gene match: 5. Germline lookup yields CDR1 SGHRS and CDR2 YFSETQ. The CDR3 DNA follows: TGCGCCAGCAGCATACGGACTAGCGGGGGAGAGCTGTTTTTT. It specifies CASSIRTSGGELFF.

The chain is built from TRBV7-2 and TRBJ1-1; D might be TRBD1 (6 bases). In germline, CDR1 is SGHTA, CDR2 FQGNSA. The CDR3 consists of 13 residues. The V and J ends lost 7 bases and 4 bases respectively, with 13 bases between them. CDR3 amino acids: CASTPGAATEAFF. CDR3 DNA sequence: TGTGCCAGCACCCCAGGGGCGGCCACTGAAGCTTTCTTT.

This chain links TRBV4-1 with TRBJ2-7, with 7 bases lining up with TRBD1. Germline loops: CDR1 MGHRA, CDR2 YSYEKL. CDR3 size: 15 residues. V dropped 4 bases and J dropped 0; count of bases not matched to a gene: 6. The CDR3 coding sequence is TGCGCCAGCAGCCCAGGACAGGTGAGCTCCTACGAGCAGTACTTC. As protein: CASSPGQVSSYEQYF.

The chain carries TRBV18 and TRBJ1-1; 8 nucleotides match TRBD1. Germline V gene data show CDR1 as KGHSH and CDR2 as LQKENI. The CDR3 consists of 15 residues. V was clipped by 5 bases and J by 3 bases; unmatched bases: 8. Here the CDR3 DNA reads TGTGCCAGCTCAACAGGGGGTGGTACGGACACTGAAGCTTTCTTT. This translates into CASSTGGGTDTEAFF.

This chain links TRBV7-9 with TRBJ1-2; unclear D gene. The V end was cut by 5 bases, the J end by 4 bases, with 11 bases between. Germline CDR1 reads SEHNR; CDR2 reads FQNEAQ (reference sequence). The CDR3 length is 13 residues. The CDR3 here is CASSPDVSYGYTF. DNA of the CDR3: TGTGCCAGCAGCCCAGACGTATCCTATGGCTACACCTTC.

The V gene is TRBV4-1, the J gene TRBJ2-1; 11 bases fit TRBD2. Trimming cost V 7 bases and J 9 bases; bases outside gene matches: 11. This CDR3 has 15 residues. Per the germline V gene, CDR1 is MGHRA and CDR2 is YSYEKL. The CDR3 reads CASNLASGGRGEQFF. The CDR3 DNA reads TGCGCCAGCAACCTCGCTAGCGGGGGGAGAGGTGAGCAGTTCTTC.

The table lists this clone with a few counts. CDR3 nucleotide sequence: TGTGCCAGCAGTTTATCGTGGGGGATCGGGGAGCTGTTTTTT. This gives the protein CASSLSWGIGELFF. The genes are TRBV27 and TRBJ2-2; D possibly matches TRBD1 or TRBD2 (5 bases each). Trimming left V 0 bases short and J 7 bases short, with 9 bases between. The CDR3 spans 14 residues. The germline V gene has CDR1 MNHEY and CDR2 SMNVEV (reference sequence).

J is TRBJ2-1 and V is TRBV4-3; D is unresolved. V was pared by 0 bases and J by 9 bases, with 12 bases between. CDR3 size: 14 residues. Germline V gene data show CDR1 as LGHNA and CDR2 as YSLEER. This chain's CDR3 is CASSQDKSPTEQFF. The CDR3, as DNA: TGCGCCAGCAGCCAAGATAAGTCCCCGACTGAGCAGTTCTTC.

This rearrangement joins TRBV4-1 to TRBJ1-2; perhaps TRBD1 as D (6 bases). The length of the CDR3 is 17 residues. With 3 bases removed from V and 4 bases from J, the gap between germline ends came to 21 bases. CDR1 and CDR2 (germline): MGHRA, YSYEKL. The CDR3 DNA reads as TGCGCCAGCAGCCAGGAGGGGGGGGACAAAACTGGCTATGGCTACACCTTC. Translation gives CASSQEGGDKTGYGYTF.

The genes are TRBV9 and TRBJ1-2; D remains unclear. V lost 4 bases and J 10 bases, leaving 11 bases between the germline ends. Germline V lookup: CDR1 SGDLS, CDR2 YYNGEE. This CDR3 is built from 11 residues. CDR3 in DNA: TGTGCCAGCAGCCGGAGGGATTCCTACACCTTC. As protein: CASSRRDSYTF.

This clone was detected only once. The chain is built from TRBV5-4 and TRBJ1-6, with 8 bases fitting TRBD1. This CDR3 has 16 residues. The germline V gene has CDR1 SGHNT and CDR2 YYREEE (reference sequence). Losses at the gene ends were 3 bases for V and 4 bases for J; bases not matched to a gene: 6. The chain's CDR3 is CASSYRTGQYNSPLHF. In DNA form, the CDR3 reads TGTGCCAGCAGCTACCGGACAGGGCAATATAATTCACCCCTCCACTTT.

This chain links TRBV19 with TRBJ2-7, with D possibly TRBD2 on 5 matching bases. The CDR3 contains 15 residues. Trimming shortened V by 7 bases and J by 0 bases, and 16 bases separated the two germline ends. CDR1 is LNHDA and CDR2 is SQIVND in the germline V gene (reference sequence). The CDR3 DNA sequence: TGTGCCAGTACTTCCGGGGATGGCCTCTCCTACGAGCAGTACTTC. It encodes CASTSGDGLSYEQYF. The whole variable domain, filled in from reference TRBV19 and TRBJ2-7, reads DGGITQSPKYLFRKEGQNVTLSCEQNLNHDAMYWYRQDPGQGLRLIYYSQIVNDFQKGDIAEGYSVSREKKESFPLTVTSAQKNPTAFYLCASTSGDGLSYEQYFGPGTRLTVT.

This chain uses TRBV7-2 with TRBJ2-4; perhaps TRBD2 as D (5 bases). V lost 1 base to trimming and J lost 0 bases, with 10 bases between them. Germline CDR1 SGHTA, CDR2 FQGNSA. This CDR3 has 16 amino acids. The CDR3 here is CASSLVVRGAKNIQYF. CDR3 DNA sequence: TGTGCCAGCAGCTTAGTTGTCCGGGGAGCCAAAAACATTCAGTACTTC.

This chain joins TRBV5-1 and TRBJ2-5; D ambiguous. This CDR3 has 12 amino acids. Deletions cut 4 bases from V and 5 bases from J, with 9 bases between. Germline-derived CDR1 and CDR2 are SGHRS and YFSETQ. This chain's CDR3 is CASSPERETQYF. CDR3 sequence (DNA): TGCGCCAGCAGCCCAGAAAGGGAGACCCAGTACTTC.

The chain combines TRBV7-9 with TRBJ1-6; tentatively, D is TRBD1 (5 bases). The length of the CDR3 is 16 residues. Germline V gene lookup returns CDR1 SEHNR and CDR2 FQNEAQ (reference sequence). Trimming took off 5 bases at V and 3 bases at J, with 14 bases between the two ends. CDR3 region: CASSPRRDGYNSPLHF. CDR3 bases: TGTGCCAGCAGCCCGAGACGGGACGGCTATAATTCACCCCTCCACTTT.

This chain connects TRBV6-1 to TRBJ1-2, with 7 bases aligning to TRBD1. The CDR3 runs to 15 residues. Germline trimming cut 4 bases from V and 5 bases from J; bases unmatched to any gene: 10. Germline V gene sequence: CDR1 MNHNS, CDR2 SASEGT. For the CDR3, the DNA is TGTGCCAGCAGTGCCCAAGGGGGCGCGTGGTATGGCTACACCTTC. It translates to CASSAQGGAWYGYTF.

This chain links TRBV5-6 with TRBJ1-1; 7 bases match TRBD1. This CDR3 is 17 amino acids long. The J segment lost 1 base and the V segment lost 4 bases, leaving 13 bases of the junction unmatched. Germline assignment: CDR1 SGHDT and CDR2 YYEEEE. CDR3 loop: CASSARTGANSNTEAFF. The CDR3 DNA sequence: TGTGCCAGCAGCGCTCGTACAGGGGCCAACTCGAACACTGAAGCTTTCTTT.

This clone was seen once. This sequence joins TRBV11-2 and TRBJ2-1; TRBD2 matches at 14 bases. CDR1 and CDR2 from the germline V gene are SGHAT and FQNNGV. This CDR3 is built from 17 residues. Unmatched junction bases numbered 8, after V lost 4 bases and J lost 6 bases. As DNA, the CDR3 is TGTGCCAGCAGCTCCGGACTAGCGGGGGGCAGGGGCAATGAGCAGTTCTTC. It yields the protein CASSSGLAGGRGNEQFF.

CDR3 protein: CASSPDQGRGYTF. DNA for the CDR3: TGTGCCAGCAGCCCTGACCAGGGACGGGGCTACACCTTC. The V call is TRBV5-6, the J call TRBJ1-2, with D tentatively TRBD1 (5 bases). This CDR3 has 13 residues. Deletions cut 4 bases from V and 8 bases from J, with 15 bases between. In germline, CDR1 is SGHDT, CDR2 YYEEEE.

The rearrangement joins TRBV4-1 to TRBJ1-2; D gene ambiguous. V lost 0 bases and J lost 2, with 7 bases in between. This CDR3 region has 14 residues. Germline V gene sequence: CDR1 MGHRA, CDR2 YSYEKL. This chain's CDR3 is CASSQDPKNYGYTF. The CDR3 DNA sequence: TGCGCCAGCAGCCAAGATCCGAAGAACTATGGCTACACCTTC.

This chain joins TRBV7-9 and TRBJ2-5; D possibly corresponds to TRBD2 (6 bases). Germline V gene lookup returns CDR1 SEHNR and CDR2 FQNEAQ (reference sequence). Trimming cost V 4 bases and J 5 bases, with 17 bases left between them. This CDR3 is 15 amino acids long. The CDR3 DNA sequence: TGTGCCAGCAGCTCCCGGGACTCCCTAGGGGAGACCCAGTACTTC. This gives the protein CASSSRDSLGETQYF.

CDR3 region: CASQPQDFGYEQYF. In DNA form, the CDR3 reads TGTGCCAGTCAACCACAGGACTTCGGGTACGAGCAGTACTTC. The J gene is TRBJ2-7, the V gene TRBV6-1; D possibly uses TRBD1 or TRBD2 (5 bases each). V was pared by 9 bases and J by 4 bases, with 19 bases between. In germline, CDR1 is MNHNS, CDR2 SASEGT. The CDR3 consists of 14 residues.

V and J are TRBV5-1 and TRBJ1-1; 9 bases match TRBD1. CDR3 length equals 16 residues. Germline V gene sequence: CDR1 SGHRS, CDR2 YFSETQ. With V trimmed by 4 bases and J by 3 bases, 10 bases remained unmatched. The CDR3 DNA reads as TGCGCCAGCAGCACACCGGGACAGGGCGGGCACACTGAAGCTTTCTTT. Translation: CASSTPGQGGHTEAFF.

The V call is TRBV5-4, the J call TRBJ2-3; 7 nucleotides match TRBD2. CDR3 size: 14 residues. V trimming: 1 base; J trimming: 3 bases; junction bases outside the gene matches: 2. Looked up from germline, CDR1 is SGHNT and CDR2 is YYREEE (reference sequence). CDR3 DNA: TGTGCCAGCAGCTTGTCCGGGAGGACAGATACGCAGTATTTT. Amino acids: CASSLSGRTDTQYF.

This clone has just one count. At one end the junction does not follow the germline gene, possibly because of a read error. The chain recombines TRBV5-5 with TRBJ2-1; 7 bases are a match to TRBD2. Germline CDR1 and CDR2: SGHKS and YYEKEE (reference sequence). The CDR3 totals 14 residues. This chain's CDR3 is CASSSRVEGGHRIF. The CDR3, as DNA: TGTGCCAGCAGCTCGAGGGTGGAGGGAGGGCACAGGATCTTC.

The chain is built from TRBV10-3 and TRBJ1-6, with 9 nucleotides matching TRBD1. CDR1 ENHRY and CDR2 SYGVKD come from the germline V gene. CDR3 size: 15 residues. J gave up 7 bases and V 6 bases, and 7 bases lay outside the gene matches. CDR3 sequence (DNA): TGTGCCATCAGGAAAACCGGGACAGGGAATTCACCCCTCCACTTT. Its translation: CAIRKTGTGNSPLHF.

CDR3 amino acids: CASSLIAGGTGELFF. The CDR3 DNA is TGTGCCAGCAGCTTGATAGCGGGGGGCACCGGGGAGCTGTTTTTT. This chain connects TRBV5-6 to TRBJ2-2, with 10 nucleotides matching TRBD2. The germline gives CDR1 SGHDT, CDR2 YYEEEE. The CDR3 consists of 15 residues. The V and J ends lost 1 base and 4 bases, in that order; junction bases with no gene match: 1.